Listed below are T cell receptor beta chains from one sample, sequenced in a study of PD-L1 blockade in urothelial cancer. TCRdb keeps only in-frame clones here, not all; method: immunoSEQ multiplex PCR. The table has about 91,000 clones, 90% seen once. Material: PBMCs, obtained around atezolizumab (anti-PD-L1) treatment. Source of these receptors: a man aged 60-69 years with urothelial cancer. The CDR3 runs from the conserved cysteine through the conserved F or W. D genes are given only for firm matches. Clone size, where shown, is once, few, many, or a class for clones that have expanded.

d_gene,abundance,j_gene,v_gene,CDR3aa,CDR3nt
TRBD1,NA,TRBJ1-5,TRBV5-5,CASSFGQAPNQPQHF,TGTGCCAGCAGCTTTGGACAGGCCCCCAATCAGCCCCAGCATTTT
TRBD2,NA,TRBJ2-5,TRBV2,CASSFRTSGETQYF,TGTGCCAGCAGTTTTCGTACTAGCGGAGAGACCCAGTACTTC
NA,NA,TRBJ2-7,TRBV27,CASSSTGRREQYF,TGTGCCAGCAGTTCCACAGGGCGTCGCGAGCAGTACTTC
NA,NA,TRBJ1-1,TRBV4-1,CASSQRALNTEAFF,TGCGCCAGCAGCCAAAGAGCCCTGAACACTGAAGCTTTCTTT
TRBD1,few,TRBJ2-1,TRBV7-2,CASSFRGPDNEQFF,TGTGCCAGCAGCTTCAGGGGGCCGGACAATGAGCAGTTCTTC
TRBD2,NA,TRBJ2-1,TRBV5-4,CASSWTSGSDEQFF,TGTGCCAGCAGCTGGACTAGCGGGAGTGATGAGCAGTTCTTC
TRBD1,NA,TRBJ1-3,TRBV28,CASRIRQGSSGNTIYF,TGTGCCAGCAGGATCCGACAGGGGAGCTCTGGAAACACCATATATTTT
TRBD1,many,TRBJ1-6,TRBV7-9,CASSFRDRDSPLHF,TGTGCCAGCAGCTTTAGGGACAGGGATTCACCCCTCCACTTT
NA,NA,TRBJ2-7,TRBV27,CASRQWGQEDYEQYF,TGTGCCTCACGACAATGGGGGCAGGAGGACTACGAGCAGTACTTC
TRBD1,NA,TRBJ1-2,TRBV28,CASTTGVEGYTF,TGTGCCAGCACCACAGGGGTGGAGGGCTACACCTTC
TRBD2,NA,TRBJ2-1,TRBV5-1,CASSDSATSGRIF,TGCGCCAGCAGCGATTCCGCGACTAGCGGGAGGATCTTC
NA,NA,TRBJ2-1,TRBV11-3,CASSSAVYNEQFF,TGTGCCAGCAGCTCGGCGGTTTACAATGAGCAGTTCTTC
NA,NA,TRBJ2-4,TRBV4-3,CASSQDRAGLLNIQYF,TGCGCCAGCAGCCAAGATCGGGCGGGACTGTTAAACATTCAGTACTTC
TRBD2,NA,TRBJ2-5,TRBV4-2,CASSQRLAGPQETQYF,TGTGCCAGCAGCCAAAGACTAGCGGGGCCGCAAGAGACCCAGTACTTC
NA,NA,TRBJ1-2,TRBV6-1,CASSEGRGYGYTF,TGTGCCAGCAGTGAAGGCAGGGGCTATGGCTACACCTTC
TRBD2,NA,TRBJ2-1,TRBV11-2,CASSLVAGLFF,TGTGCCAGCAGCTTAGTAGCGGGGCTGTTCTTC
TRBD2,NA,TRBJ2-5,TRBV9,CASSVDPSGGETQYF,TGTGCCAGCAGCGTAGACCCTAGCGGGGGTGAGACCCAGTACTTC
TRBD1,NA,TRBJ2-7,TRBV6-1,CASSGDRDEQYF,TGTGCCAGCAGTGGGGACAGGGACGAGCAGTACTTC
TRBD1,NA,TRBJ1-4,TRBV7-3,CASSFPGTGEKLFF,TGTGCCAGCAGCTTCCCCGGGACAGGTGAAAAACTGTTTTTT
NA,NA,TRBJ2-7,TRBV29-1,CSVGVGGREQYF,TGCAGCGTTGGGGTCGGGGGGCGCGAGCAGTACTTC